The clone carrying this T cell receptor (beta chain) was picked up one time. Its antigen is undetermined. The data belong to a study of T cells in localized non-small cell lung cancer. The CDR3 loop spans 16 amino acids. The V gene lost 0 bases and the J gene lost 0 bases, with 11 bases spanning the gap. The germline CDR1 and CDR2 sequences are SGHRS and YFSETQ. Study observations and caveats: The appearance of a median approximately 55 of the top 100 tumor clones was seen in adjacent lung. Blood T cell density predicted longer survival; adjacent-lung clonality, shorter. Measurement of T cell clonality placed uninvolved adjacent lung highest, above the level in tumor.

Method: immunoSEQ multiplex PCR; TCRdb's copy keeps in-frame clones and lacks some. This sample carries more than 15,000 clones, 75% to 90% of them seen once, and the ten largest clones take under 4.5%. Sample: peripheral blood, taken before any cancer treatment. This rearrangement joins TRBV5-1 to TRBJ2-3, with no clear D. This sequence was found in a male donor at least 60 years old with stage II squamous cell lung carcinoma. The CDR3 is CASSLGLRLSTDTQYF. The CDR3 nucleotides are TGCGCCAGCAGCTTGGGTCTTCGGCTAAGCACAGATACGCAGTATTTT.